The sequence of this T cell receptor beta chain was determined in a study of blood T cell repertoires in COVID-19. Study at large: Some COVID-19 samples were acute and others convalescent; all came from the United States, Italy and Spain. PBMCs, B-cell-depleted T cells, or T cells provided the cDNA or gDNA that made up the material.

The protocol was immunoSEQ multiplex PCR, while the TCRdb copy is restricted to in-frame clones and leaves out a portion. The table includes roughly 75,000 clones, around 85% detected once. Seattle patients were enrolled during active infection and followed longitudinally. Germline CDR1 reads SGHKS; CDR2 reads YYEKEE (reference sequence). V shed 0 bases and J 4 bases; nucleotides not matched to a gene: 6. The CDR3 runs 15 residues. The clonotype was recovered from a man aged 50-59 years with COVID-19, enrolled during active disease. The chain carries TRBV5-5 and TRBJ2-7; 8 positions agree with TRBD2. Sequencing used peripheral blood. In nucleotides, the CDR3 is TGTGCCAGCAGCTTGGCCGGCGGGAGGCAATACGAGCAGTACTTC. It translates to CASSLAGGRQYEQYF.